This T cell receptor beta chain emerged from a study of cytomegalovirus exposure and HLA in healthy donors. Study-level results: Cytomegalovirus status was reportedly diagnosed by the classifier with high sensitivity and specificity. A later analysis linked a missense DCLRE1C variant to TCR beta V- and J-gene trimming. Reportedly, fewer N-insertions than the 666-donor mean appeared in an Asian-associated ancestry cluster in a later analysis.

Turning to this clone: The antigen is undetermined.

Researchers ran the PCR with 60 Vbeta and 13 Jbeta primers. Using immunoSEQ multiplex PCR, the repertoire was profiled, and TCRdb retains in-frame clones only, with some absent. The profile shows 150,000 or so clones, 70% to 85% of them singletons. The receptor comes from a woman aged 25 to 45 in good health and CMV-seronegative. Input material: PBMCs.

The CDR3 DNA reads TGCGCCAGCAGCGGGGGGACAGGGGCCCTCGGGGTTAACACTGAAGCTTTCTTT. This encodes CASSGGTGALGVNTEAFF. The chain uses TRBV5-1 and TRBJ1-1; 10 bases are a match to TRBD1. V trimming: 4 bases; J trimming: 2 bases; junction bases outside the gene matches: 14. CDR3 length: 18 amino acids. CDR1 and CDR2 from the germline V gene are SGHRS and YFSETQ.